These 27 T cell receptor beta chains came from one sample sequenced in a study of OX40 agonist ivuxolimab in advanced cancers. Clones were sequenced by immunoSEQ multiplex PCR, and TCRdb holds only the in-frame ones, with some missing. The sample carries 65,000 to 95,000 clones, approximately 85% recorded once. The sequencing used CD4+ or CD8+ T cells sorted from blood, collected in a trial of the OX40 agonist ivuxolimab. These receptors originate from an adult with an advanced solid tumor such as melanoma, head and neck, liver or kidney cancer.

This chain connects TRBV5-6 to TRBJ2-7; D gene ambiguous. With 3 bases removed from V and 2 bases from J, the gap between germline ends came to 6 bases. CDR1 SGHDT and CDR2 YYEEEE come from the germline V gene. The CDR3 extends over 12 amino acids. The CDR3 DNA reads TGTGCCAGCAGCTATAACCCCTACGAGCAGTACTTC. The encoded protein is CASSYNPYEQYF.

The chain combines TRBV7-2 with TRBJ1-1, with D possibly being TRBD1 (6 bases). Germline CDR1 is SGHTA and CDR2 is FQGNSA. The CDR3 is 15 residues long. V gave up 5 bases and J gave up 3 bases, with 16 bases separating them. The CDR3 sequence: CASSPWTVFDTEAFF. The CDR3 DNA sequence: TGTGCCAGCAGCCCATGGACAGTTTTCGACACTGAAGCTTTCTTT.

This chain connects TRBV30 to TRBJ2-5; TRBD2 matches at 8 bases. The CDR3 consists of 14 residues. Germline V gives CDR1 GTSNPN, CDR2 SVGIG (reference sequence). J was trimmed by 1 base and V by 5 bases; bases with no gene match: 6. Here the CDR3 reads CAWSGGGPQETQYF. CDR3 bases: TGTGCCTGGTCCGGCGGGGGGCCCCAAGAGACCCAGTACTTC.

The chain joins TRBV6-5 to TRBJ2-4; D gene ambiguous. The CDR3 has 12 residues. V was trimmed by 7 bases and J by 7 bases, leaving 11 bases between them. Germline values: CDR1 MNHEY, CDR2 SVGAGI. Written as DNA, the CDR3 is TGTGCCAGCAAAGGCCCGGCGAACATTCAGTACTTC. Its translation: CASKGPANIQYF.

V is TRBV29-1 and J is TRBJ1-3; tentatively, D is TRBD1 (6 bases). The CDR3 has 17 residues. In germline, CDR1 is SQVTM, CDR2 ANQGSEA. V gave up 4 bases and J gave up 3 bases, with 22 bases separating them. CDR3 region: CSVAGGGHGLGGNTIYF. CDR3 coding DNA: TGCAGCGTTGCGGGGGGGGGACACGGGCTCGGTGGAAACACCATATATTTT.

The V call is TRBV18, the J call TRBJ1-5, with TRBD1 identical over 7 bases. The CDR3 has 14 residues. V gave up 3 bases and J gave up 6 bases; unmatched junction bases: 5. Germline CDR1 and CDR2: KGHSH and LQKENI. The CDR3 DNA is TGTGCCAGCTCACCCGGACAGGAGGCTCAGCCCCAGCATTTT. Amino acids: CASSPGQEAQPQHF.

In this sample, this clone turned up a few times. The rearrangement links TRBV27 to TRBJ1-1, with 10 nucleotides matching TRBD1. After removal of 0 bases from V and 4 bases from J, the junction contained 2 bases not matched to a gene. The germline CDR1 and CDR2 sequences are MNHEY and SMNVEV (reference sequence). The CDR3 is made up of 15 amino acids. Here the CDR3 reads CASSLSTGGSTEAFF. CDR3 bases: TGTGCCAGCAGTTTATCGACAGGGGGCAGCACTGAAGCTTTCTTT.

This clone was seen just once. V gene TRBV5-8 combines with J gene TRBJ2-3, with D possibly matching TRBD1 (6 bases). V was trimmed by 4 bases and J by 14 bases, leaving 14 bases between them. Germline V CDR1 and CDR2: SGHTS, YDEGEE. The CDR3 sequence is 11 residues long. This CDR3 is CASSIQDSRYF. Written as DNA, the CDR3 is TGTGCCAGCAGCATCCAGGACAGCAGGTATTTT.

The chain recombines TRBV5-1 with TRBJ2-1, with a possible D match to TRBD1 (5 bases). Germline V gene lookup returns CDR1 SGHRS and CDR2 YFSETQ. This CDR3 is 13 amino acids long. V was pared by 3 bases and J by 8 bases, with 12 bases between. The CDR3 DNA sequence: TGCGCCAGCAGCTCCTGGCAGGGCGATGAGCAGTTCTTC. Encoded protein: CASSSWQGDEQFF.

The chain recombines TRBV11-2 with TRBJ2-3, with D possibly being TRBD2 (6 bases). The V end lost 0 bases, the J end lost 2 bases, and 9 bases lay between the germline ends. Germline CDR1 reads SGHAT; CDR2 reads FQNNGV. This CDR3 has 15 amino acids. CDR3 coding DNA: TGTGCCAGCAGCTTAGATGGGACTTTCACAGATACGCAGTATTTT. Translating gives CASSLDGTFTDTQYF.

The table lists this clone with a count of one. The chain carries TRBV2 and TRBJ1-3; D gene unclear. This CDR3 spans 12 amino acids. The V gene lost 3 bases and the J gene lost 3 bases, with 3 bases spanning the gap. Germline V lookup: CDR1 SNHLY, CDR2 FYNNEI. For the CDR3, the DNA is TGTGCCAGCAGTGATTATGGAAACACCATATATTTT. Protein product: CASSDYGNTIYF.

This clone was seen once. The CDR3 sequence is CASSIPGDRDHSYEQYF. The CDR3 DNA is TGTGCCAGTAGTATCCCTGGCGACAGGGACCATTCCTACGAGCAGTACTTC. The V and J genes are TRBV19 and TRBJ2-7; 7 nucleotides agree with TRBD1. CDR1 and CDR2 from the germline V gene are LNHDA and SQIVND (reference sequence). With 3 bases clipped from V and 1 base from J, the junction kept 12 bases outside the gene matches. This CDR3 is built from 17 residues.

V and J are TRBV27 and TRBJ2-3, with 8 bases matching TRBD1. Germline CDR1 is MNHEY and CDR2 is SMNVEV (reference sequence). This CDR3 comprises 16 residues. V shed 4 bases and J 3 bases; nucleotides not matched to a gene: 9. CDR3 region: CASSSSYGQGTDTQYF. In DNA form, the CDR3 reads TGTGCCAGCAGTTCCAGCTACGGACAGGGTACAGATACGCAGTATTTT.

Turning to this clone: The junction departs from the called germline gene at one end, perhaps through a read error. Other DNA sequences in this sample translate to the same CDR3. The V and J genes are TRBV5-6 and TRBJ2-5, with D possibly matching TRBD2 (5 bases). Germline assignment: CDR1 SGHDT and CDR2 YYEEEE. CDR3 length equals 13 residues. The CDR3 loop is CASSLATGETQYF. The DNA of the CDR3 is TGTGCCAGTAGCTTGGCGACGGGGGAGACCCAGTACTTC. The full variable domain, with the rest looked up from reference TRBV5-6 and TRBJ2-5, is DAGVTQSPTHLIKTRGQQVTLRCSPKSGHDTVSWYQQALGQGPQFIFQYYEEEERQRGNFPDRFSGHQFPNYSSELNVNALLLGDSALYLCASSLATGETQYFGPGTRLLVL.

The CDR3 region is CASNRLAGGPYEQYF. In DNA, the CDR3 is TGTGCCAGCAACCGACTAGCGGGAGGGCCCTACGAGCAGTACTTC. The chain recombines TRBV5-8 with TRBJ2-5; the match to TRBD2 covers 14 bases. Matching the DNA end better, TRBJ2-7 makes the J call doubtful. The CDR3 has 15 amino acids. CDR1 SGHTS and CDR2 YDEGEE come from the germline V gene.

The table lists this clone with a few counts. The V gene is TRBV10-2, the J gene TRBJ1-2, with TRBD1 matching 9 bases. CDR1 WSHSY and CDR2 SAAADI come from the germline V gene. The CDR3 consists of 12 residues. J lost 11 bases, V lost 7 bases, and 8 bases had no gene match. Written as DNA, the CDR3 is TGCGCCAGCAAACCGGGACAGGGACTTTACACCTTC. Translating gives CASKPGQGLYTF.

In its sample, this clone was seen once. The V gene is TRBV6-5, the J gene TRBJ1-5; D gene ambiguous. CDR3 size: 13 residues. Germline V gene data show CDR1 as MNHEY and CDR2 as SVGAGI. Deletions cut 8 bases from V and 3 bases from J, with 11 bases between. The CDR3 region has the DNA TGTGCCAGCCGTCGGCAGGTCAATCAGCCCCAGCATTTT. This sequence encodes CASRRQVNQPQHF.

The chain carries TRBV7-2 and TRBJ2-1, with 7 bases that match TRBD2. V trimming: 5 bases; J trimming: 7 bases; junction bases outside the gene matches: 11. Germline-derived CDR1 and CDR2 are SGHTA and FQGNSA. CDR3 length: 15 amino acids. CDR3 loop: CASSPWGGRRNEQFF. The DNA for the CDR3 is TGTGCCAGCAGCCCGTGGGGGGGAAGGAGGAATGAGCAGTTCTTC.

This clone was seen a handful of times. V and J are TRBV19 and TRBJ2-2, with TRBD1 matching 9 bases. With 7 bases clipped from V and 1 base from J, the junction kept 7 bases outside the gene matches. The length of the CDR3 is 16 residues. Germline CDR1 and CDR2: LNHDA and SQIVND (reference sequence). CDR3 amino acids: CASKNRGQGNTGELFF. The CDR3 coding sequence is TGTGCCAGTAAGAACAGGGGGCAAGGGAACACCGGGGAGCTGTTTTTT.

The chain links TRBV15 to TRBJ1-1; D might be TRBD1 (6 bases). The length of the CDR3 is 17 residues. Germline V gives CDR1 LNHNV, CDR2 YYDKDF (reference sequence). V lost 1 base and J lost 5, with 20 bases in between. The CDR3 DNA is TGTGCCACCAGCAGAGCTGTCGGCGAAGGGGGTGGAACTGAAGCTTTCTTT. This gives the protein CATSRAVGEGGGTEAFF. Full variable domain (missing parts from reference TRBV15 and TRBJ1-1): DAMVIQNPRYQVTQFGKPVTLSCSQTLNHNVMYWYQQKSSQAPKLLFHYYDKDFNNEADTPDNFQSRRPNTSFCFLDIRSPGLGDTAMYLCATSRAVGEGGGTEAFFGQGTRLTVV.

The rearrangement uses TRBV4-1 and TRBJ2-7; TRBD1 matches 7 bases. CDR1 MGHRA and CDR2 YSYEKL come from the germline V gene. V was clipped by 2 bases and J by 3 bases; unmatched bases: 4. The CDR3 has 14 residues. The CDR3, as DNA: TGCGCCAGCAGCCAATCGGGACAGTTCTACGAGCAGTACTTC. Amino acids: CASSQSGQFYEQYF.

This chain uses TRBV29-1 with TRBJ1-2, with D perhaps TRBD1 (5 bases). Looked up from germline, CDR1 is SQVTM and CDR2 is ANQGSEA. The CDR3 runs 14 residues. The V end lost 1 base, the J end lost 4 bases, and 13 bases lay between the germline ends. CDR3 DNA: TGCAGCGTTGAAGCCCAAGAAGGGGTCTATGGCTACACCTTC. It is translated as CSVEAQEGVYGYTF. Full variable domain (outside the CDR3, taken from reference TRBV29-1 and TRBJ1-2): SAVISQKPSRDICQRGTSLTIQCQVDSQVTMMFWYRQQPGQSLTLIATANQGSEATYESGFVIDKFPISRPNLTFSTLTVSNMSPEDSSIYLCSVEAQEGVYGYTFGSGTRLTVV.

V is TRBV10-1 and J is TRBJ2-2; D unresolved. The CDR3 loop spans 16 amino acids. Per the germline V gene, CDR1 is WNHNN and CDR2 is SYGVQD (reference sequence). Trimming took 1 base from V and 4 from J, leaving 13 bases between them. In DNA form, the CDR3 reads TGCGCCAGCAGTGAGTTTGGGCAGGCAATCACCGGGGAGCTGTTTTTT. It translates to CASSEFGQAITGELFF.

The V call is TRBV4-3, the J call TRBJ1-1; D may be TRBD1 (5 bases). This CDR3 has 15 residues. Germline CDR1 reads LGHNA; CDR2 reads YSLEER. Trimming took off 0 bases at V and 3 bases at J, with 11 bases between the two ends. In nucleotides, the CDR3 is TGCGCCAGCAGCCAAGATTTGGGGGGTTACACTGAAGCTTTCTTT. Protein product: CASSQDLGGYTEAFF.

Turning to this clone: Other DNA sequences from this sample encode an identical CDR3 as well. The chain recombines TRBV29-1 with TRBJ2-6; D unclear. The CDR3 is 13 residues long. V was clipped by 4 bases and J by 2 bases, with 6 bases between them. CDR1 and CDR2 (germline): SQVTM, ANQGSEA. Written as DNA, the CDR3 is TGCAGCGTTGGCGAACCTGGGGCCAACGTCCTGACTTTC. Translating gives CSVGEPGANVLTF.

This rearrangement joins TRBV19 to TRBJ2-7; TRBD2 aligns across 8 bases. With V trimmed by 3 bases and J by 0 bases, 10 bases remained unmatched. Germline V CDR1 and CDR2: LNHDA, SQIVND (reference sequence). The CDR3 loop spans 17 amino acids. This CDR3 reads CASSISGLAGTSYEQYF. The CDR3 DNA is TGTGCCAGTAGTATCTCTGGGCTAGCGGGCACCTCCTACGAGCAGTACTTC.

This clone is a singleton in its sample. The chain joins TRBV5-6 to TRBJ1-2, with D possibly TRBD1 on 5 matching bases. The CDR3 loop spans 12 amino acids. The V gene's germline CDR1 is SGHDT and CDR2 YYEEEE. Trimming removed 0 bases at V and 5 bases at J, with 5 bases between. In DNA, the CDR3 is TGTGCCAGCAGCTTGGGGGGGTATGGCTACACCTTC. Amino acids: CASSLGGYGYTF.